A selection of T cell receptor beta chains follows, all from one sample in a study of monozygotic twins with inflammatory bowel disease. From its re-call of the 5' RACE reads, TCRdb lists each CDR3 protein once, without DNA. Here the sample table reports some 400,000 distinct CDR3 sequences. Material: blood. Receptors originate from a human donor with ulcerative colitis or Crohn's disease, or a healthy co-twin of an affected twin (not recorded which). The CDR3 runs from the conserved cysteine through the conserved F or W.

J | V | CDR3
TRBJ2-1 | TRBV12-3/TRBV12-4 | CASSGGGGGSSYNEQFF
TRBJ2-1 | TRBV29-1 | CSALRAGDSSYNEQFF
TRBJ2-2 | TRBV6-1 | CASPLGEAGMNTGELFF
TRBJ2-5 | TRBV15 | CATSSTSGRIQETQYF
TRBJ2-6 | TRBV6-5 | CASSYVASGANVLTF
TRBJ2-5 | TRBV19 | CASSSRDGGETQYF
TRBJ1-1 | TRBV20-1 | CSASSFTEAFF
TRBJ2-3 | TRBV18 | CASSLGTANTDTQYF
TRBJ1-1 | TRBV3-1 | CASSQGTGIYTEAFF
TRBJ1-1 | TRBV15 | CATSRDGLSNTEAFF